This T cell receptor (beta chain) stems from a study of tumor-infiltrating lymphocytes in oesophageal squamous cell carcinoma. Each CDR3 protein is one row after TCRdb ran MiXCR on the PCR reads. The table lists over 10,000 distinct CDR3 sequences, roughly 46% of them singletons. The CDR3 extends over 15 amino acids. Germline lookup yields CDR1 MNHNS and CDR2 SASEGT. This clonotype was observed a handful of times. A much larger clone differs by one base, so this may be a read error. The sequenced material came from normal esophageal tissue next to the tumor. The V and J genes are TRBV6-1 and TRBJ2-4; 9 bases are a match to TRBD2. The better agreement between TRBJ2-1 and the DNA end casts doubt on the J call. This TCR came from a male donor with esophageal squamous cell carcinoma. The CDR3 loop is CASKRELAGTYEQFF. In DNA, the CDR3 is TGTGCCAGCAAGCGGGAGCTAGCGGGGACCTACGAGCAGTTCTTC.